The sequence of this T cell receptor beta chain was determined in a study of T cell responses to AZD1222 COVID-19 vaccine. Sequencing used immunoSEQ multiplex PCR; TCRdb keeps in-frame clones, though not all of them. The data show 90,000 or so clones, with about nine tenths seen just once and over 2% held by the top ten. Study conclusions and caveats: Repertoire samples came only from after the peak T cell response. The sample set comprised mostly white British donors with more females, and clonal diversity was possibly underestimated.

There are a few counts of this clone. What it binds is not known. The CDR3 is 14 amino acids. Trimming removed 6 bases from V and 7 bases from J, with 15 bases in between. CDR1 and CDR2 from the germline V gene are MNHEY and SVGAGI. The chain joins TRBV6-5 to TRBJ1-4, with D perhaps TRBD1 (5 bases). The sequencing used peripheral blood, collected on day 0 of AZD1222 vaccination. This sequence was found in an adult in good health. The CDR3 sequence is CASRAGTSGEKLFF. The CDR3 DNA sequence: TGTGCCAGCAGGGCCGGGACTTCAGGTGAAAAACTGTTTTTT.